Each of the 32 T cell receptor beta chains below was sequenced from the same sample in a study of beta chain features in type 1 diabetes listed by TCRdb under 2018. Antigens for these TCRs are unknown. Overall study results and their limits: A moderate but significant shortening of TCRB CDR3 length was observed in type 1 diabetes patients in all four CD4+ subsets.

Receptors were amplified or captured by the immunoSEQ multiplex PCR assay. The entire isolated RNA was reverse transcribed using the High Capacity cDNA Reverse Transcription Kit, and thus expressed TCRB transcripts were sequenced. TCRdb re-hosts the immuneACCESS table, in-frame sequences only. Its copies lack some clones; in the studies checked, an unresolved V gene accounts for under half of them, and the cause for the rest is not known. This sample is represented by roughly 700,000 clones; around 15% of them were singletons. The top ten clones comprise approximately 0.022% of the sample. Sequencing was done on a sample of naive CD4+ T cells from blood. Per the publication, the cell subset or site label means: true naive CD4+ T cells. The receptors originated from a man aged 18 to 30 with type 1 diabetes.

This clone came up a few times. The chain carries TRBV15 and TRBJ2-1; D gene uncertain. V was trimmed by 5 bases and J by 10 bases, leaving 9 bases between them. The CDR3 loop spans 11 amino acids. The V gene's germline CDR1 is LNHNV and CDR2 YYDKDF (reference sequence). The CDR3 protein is CATSGYYEQFF. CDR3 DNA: TGTGCCACCAGCGGTTACTACGAGCAGTTCTTC.

The CDR3 nucleotides read TGTGCCAGCAGTGATCAGGCGCTCTATGGCTACACCTTC. Protein: CASSDQALYGYTF. The chain links TRBV25-1 to TRBJ1-2; D not certain. Germline CDR1 reads MGHDK; CDR2 reads SYGVNS. There are 13 residues in the CDR3. Trimming took 3 bases from V and 4 from J, leaving 9 bases between them.

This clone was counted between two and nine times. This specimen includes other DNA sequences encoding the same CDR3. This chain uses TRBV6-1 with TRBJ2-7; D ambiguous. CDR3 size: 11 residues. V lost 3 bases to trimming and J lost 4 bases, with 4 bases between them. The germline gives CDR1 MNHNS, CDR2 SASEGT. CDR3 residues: CASSDSYEQYF. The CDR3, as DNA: TGTGCCAGCAGTGATTCATACGAGCAGTACTTC.

The CDR3 DNA follows: TGTGCCAGCAGCTCGAGGACAGGGGTTGACACTGGAAACACCATATATTTT. Encoded protein: CASSSRTGVDTGNTIYF. V is TRBV13 and J is TRBJ1-3, with 9 bases identical to TRBD1. Germline-derived CDR1 and CDR2 are PRHDT and FYEKMQ (reference sequence). V shed 4 bases and J 2 bases; nucleotides not matched to a gene: 9. This CDR3 is built from 17 residues.

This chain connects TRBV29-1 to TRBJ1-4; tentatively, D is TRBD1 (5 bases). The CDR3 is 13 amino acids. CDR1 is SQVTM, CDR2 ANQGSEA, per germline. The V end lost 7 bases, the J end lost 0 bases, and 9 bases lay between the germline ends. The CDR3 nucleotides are TGCAGCGGTCGGGGGGCAACTAATGAAAAACTGTTTTTT. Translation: CSGRGATNEKLFF.

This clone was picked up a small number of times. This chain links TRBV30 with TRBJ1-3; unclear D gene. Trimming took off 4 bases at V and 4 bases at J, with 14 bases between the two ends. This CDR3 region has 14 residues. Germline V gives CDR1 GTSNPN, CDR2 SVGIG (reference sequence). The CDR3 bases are TGTGCCTGGAAGCCGGGCTCCTCGGGAAACACCATATATTTT. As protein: CAWKPGSSGNTIYF.

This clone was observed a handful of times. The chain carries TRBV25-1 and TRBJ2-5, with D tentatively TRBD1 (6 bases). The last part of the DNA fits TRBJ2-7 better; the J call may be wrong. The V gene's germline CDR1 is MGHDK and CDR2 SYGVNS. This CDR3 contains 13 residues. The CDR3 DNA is TGTGCCACCGACTCCGGGACAAGCTACGAGCAGTACTTC. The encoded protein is CATDSGTSYEQYF.

The CDR3 DNA reads TGTGCCAGCAGTTTTAAGGTCTGGGACAGGGACCAAGAGACCCAGTACTTC. Protein product: CASSFKVWDRDQETQYF. The chain employs TRBV28 and TRBJ2-5; 9 bases are shared with TRBD1. J was trimmed by 0 bases and V by 3 bases; bases with no gene match: 8. Germline-derived CDR1 and CDR2 are MDHEN and SYDVKM. The CDR3 is made up of 17 amino acids.

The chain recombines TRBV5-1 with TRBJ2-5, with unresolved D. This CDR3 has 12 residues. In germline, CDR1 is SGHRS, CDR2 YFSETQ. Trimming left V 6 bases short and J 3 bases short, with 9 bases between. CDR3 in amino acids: CASKQTEETQYF. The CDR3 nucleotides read TGCGCCAGCAAGCAGACGGAAGAGACCCAGTACTTC.

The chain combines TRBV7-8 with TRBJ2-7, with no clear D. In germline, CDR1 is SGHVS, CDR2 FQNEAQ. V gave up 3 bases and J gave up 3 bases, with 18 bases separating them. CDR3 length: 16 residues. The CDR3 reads CASSLVTGFGYYEQYF. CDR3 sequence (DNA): TGTGCCAGCAGCTTGGTGACCGGTTTCGGCTACTACGAGCAGTACTTC.

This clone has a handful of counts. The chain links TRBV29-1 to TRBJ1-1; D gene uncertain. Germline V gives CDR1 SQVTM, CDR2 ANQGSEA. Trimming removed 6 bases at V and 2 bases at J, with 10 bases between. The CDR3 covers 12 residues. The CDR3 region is CSVADGNTEAFF. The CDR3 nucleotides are TGCAGCGTGGCGGACGGCAACACTGAAGCTTTCTTT.

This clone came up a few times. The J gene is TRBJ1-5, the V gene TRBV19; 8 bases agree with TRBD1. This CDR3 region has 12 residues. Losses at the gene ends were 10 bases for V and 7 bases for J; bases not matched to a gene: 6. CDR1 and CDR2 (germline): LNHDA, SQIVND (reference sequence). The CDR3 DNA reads TGTGCCACCGGACAGGGTGGGCAGCCCCAGCATTTT. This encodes CATGQGGQPQHF.

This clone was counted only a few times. CDR3 sequence: CAWSVVASGDREQYF. Here the CDR3 DNA reads TGTGCCTGGAGTGTAGTGGCTAGCGGGGATCGTGAGCAGTACTTC. The chain couples TRBV30 to TRBJ2-7; 9 bases match TRBD2. From germline, CDR1 is GTSNPN and CDR2 SVGIG (reference sequence). This CDR3 region has 15 residues. V lost 0 bases and J lost 7; bases outside the gene matches: 10.

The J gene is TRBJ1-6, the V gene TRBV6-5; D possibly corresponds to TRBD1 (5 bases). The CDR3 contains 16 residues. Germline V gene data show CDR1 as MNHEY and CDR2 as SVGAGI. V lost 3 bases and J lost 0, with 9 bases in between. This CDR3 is CASSYAGSSYNSPLHF. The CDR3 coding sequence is TGTGCCAGCAGTTATGCAGGGAGCTCCTATAATTCACCCCTCCACTTT.

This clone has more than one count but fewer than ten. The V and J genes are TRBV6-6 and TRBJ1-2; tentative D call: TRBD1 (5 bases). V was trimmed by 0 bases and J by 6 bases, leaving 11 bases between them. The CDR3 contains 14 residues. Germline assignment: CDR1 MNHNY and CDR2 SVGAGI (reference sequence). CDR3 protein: CASSYSARDHGYTF. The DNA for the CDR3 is TGTGCCAGCAGTTACTCGGCCAGGGACCATGGCTACACCTTC.

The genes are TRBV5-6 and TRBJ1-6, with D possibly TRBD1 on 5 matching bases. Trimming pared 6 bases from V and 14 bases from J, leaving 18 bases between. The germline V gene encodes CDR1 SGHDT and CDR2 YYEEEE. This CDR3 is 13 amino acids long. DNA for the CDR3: TGTGCCAGCACCAAGGACACGGCGGTGGCCCTCCACTTT. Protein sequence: CASTKDTAVALHF.

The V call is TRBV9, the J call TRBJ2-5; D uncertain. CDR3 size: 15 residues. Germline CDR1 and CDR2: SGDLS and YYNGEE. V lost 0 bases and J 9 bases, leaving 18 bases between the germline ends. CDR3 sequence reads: CASSVEDGAGVAQYF. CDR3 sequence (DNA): TGTGCCAGCAGCGTAGAAGACGGTGCCGGCGTGGCCCAGTACTTC.

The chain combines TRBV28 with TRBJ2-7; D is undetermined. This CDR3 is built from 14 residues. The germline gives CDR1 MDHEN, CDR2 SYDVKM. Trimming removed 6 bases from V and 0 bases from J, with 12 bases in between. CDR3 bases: TGTGCCAGCAGCAGACGGAGCAGCTCCTACGAGCAGTACTTC. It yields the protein CASSRRSSSYEQYF. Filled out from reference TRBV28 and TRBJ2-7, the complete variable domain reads DVKVTQSSRYLVKRTGEKVFLECVQDMDHENMFWYRQDPGLGLRLIYFSYDVKMKEKGDIPEGYSVSREKKERFSLILESASTNQTSMYLCASSRRSSSYEQYFGPGTRLTVT.

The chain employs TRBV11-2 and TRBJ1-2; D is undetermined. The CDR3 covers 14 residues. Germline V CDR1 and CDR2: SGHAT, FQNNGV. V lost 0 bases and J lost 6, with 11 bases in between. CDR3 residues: CASSLETGGNGYTF. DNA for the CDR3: TGTGCCAGCAGCTTAGAGACCGGTGGAAATGGCTACACCTTC.

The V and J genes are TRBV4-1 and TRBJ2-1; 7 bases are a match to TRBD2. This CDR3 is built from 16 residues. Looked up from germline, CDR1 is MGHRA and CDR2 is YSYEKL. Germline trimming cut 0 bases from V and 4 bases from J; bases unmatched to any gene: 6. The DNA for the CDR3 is TGCGCCAGCAGCCAAGATGGGCGGGGGAAGTACAATGAGCAGTTCTTC. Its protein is CASSQDGRGKYNEQFF.

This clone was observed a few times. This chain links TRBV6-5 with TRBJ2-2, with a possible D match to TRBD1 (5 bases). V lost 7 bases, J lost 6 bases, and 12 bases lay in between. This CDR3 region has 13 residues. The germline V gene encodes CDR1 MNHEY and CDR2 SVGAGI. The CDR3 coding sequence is TGTGCCAGCACTCCTGAAGGGGCCGGGGAGCTGTTTTTT. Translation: CASTPEGAGELFF.

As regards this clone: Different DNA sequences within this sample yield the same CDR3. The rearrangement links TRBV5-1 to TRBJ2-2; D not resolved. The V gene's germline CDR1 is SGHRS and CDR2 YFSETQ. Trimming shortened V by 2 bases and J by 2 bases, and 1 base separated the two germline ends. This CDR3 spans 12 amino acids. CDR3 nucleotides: TGCGCCAGCAGCTTAAACACCGGGGAGCTGTTTTTT. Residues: CASSLNTGELFF.

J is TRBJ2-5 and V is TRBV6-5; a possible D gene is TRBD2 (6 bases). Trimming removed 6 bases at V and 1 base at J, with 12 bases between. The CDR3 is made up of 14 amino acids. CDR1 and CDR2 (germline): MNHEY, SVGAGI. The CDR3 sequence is CASSAFSGQETQYF. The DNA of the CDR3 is TGTGCCAGCAGCGCTTTTAGCGGCCAAGAGACCCAGTACTTC.

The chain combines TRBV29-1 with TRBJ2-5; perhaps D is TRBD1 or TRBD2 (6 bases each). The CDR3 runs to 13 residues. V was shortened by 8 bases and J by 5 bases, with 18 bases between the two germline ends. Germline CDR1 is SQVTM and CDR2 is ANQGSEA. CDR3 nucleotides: TGCAGCCTCCGGAGGGGGATCAGCGAGACCCAGTACTTC. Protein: CSLRRGISETQYF.

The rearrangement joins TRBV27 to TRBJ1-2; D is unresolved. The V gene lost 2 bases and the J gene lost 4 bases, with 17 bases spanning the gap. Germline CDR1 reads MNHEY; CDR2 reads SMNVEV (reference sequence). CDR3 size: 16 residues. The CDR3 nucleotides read TGTGCCAGCAGTTTAGTCAGCGCAGTCGCTAGCTATGGCTACACCTTC. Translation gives CASSLVSAVASYGYTF.

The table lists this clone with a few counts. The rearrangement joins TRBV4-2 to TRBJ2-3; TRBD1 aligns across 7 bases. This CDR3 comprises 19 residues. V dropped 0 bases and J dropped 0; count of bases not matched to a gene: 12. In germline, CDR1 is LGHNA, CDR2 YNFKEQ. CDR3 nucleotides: TGTGCCAGCAGCCAAGATCGCCAGGGTGGACAGGCTAGCACAGATACGCAGTATTTT. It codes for CASSQDRQGGQASTDTQYF.

In nucleotides, the CDR3 is TGTGCCAGCAGTCCCACAGAAGCTTTCTTT. Protein sequence: CASSPTEAFF. This chain links TRBV27 with TRBJ1-1; D is undetermined. CDR3 size: 10 residues. In germline, CDR1 is MNHEY, CDR2 SMNVEV (reference sequence). Trimming pared 5 bases from V and 8 bases from J, leaving 6 bases between.

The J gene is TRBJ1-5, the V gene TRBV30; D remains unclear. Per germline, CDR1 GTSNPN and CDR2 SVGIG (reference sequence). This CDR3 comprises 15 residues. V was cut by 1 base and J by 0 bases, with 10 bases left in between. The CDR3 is CAWSGKGPSNQPQHF. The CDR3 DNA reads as TGTGCCTGGAGTGGGAAAGGGCCTAGCAATCAGCCCCAGCATTTT.

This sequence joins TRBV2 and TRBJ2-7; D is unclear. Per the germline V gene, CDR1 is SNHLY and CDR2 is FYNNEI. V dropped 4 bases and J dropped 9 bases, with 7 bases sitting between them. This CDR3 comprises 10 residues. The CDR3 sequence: CASSVAGQYF. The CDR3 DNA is TGTGCCAGCAGTGTCGCCGGGCAGTACTTC.

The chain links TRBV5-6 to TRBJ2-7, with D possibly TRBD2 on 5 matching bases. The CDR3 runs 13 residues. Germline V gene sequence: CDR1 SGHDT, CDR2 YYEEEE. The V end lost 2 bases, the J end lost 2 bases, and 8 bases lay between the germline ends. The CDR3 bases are TGTGCCAGCAGCTTTGAGGGAGCCTACGAGCAGTACTTC. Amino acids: CASSFEGAYEQYF. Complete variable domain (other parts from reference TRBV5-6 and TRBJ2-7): DAGVTQSPTHLIKTRGQQVTLRCSPKSGHDTVSWYQQALGQGPQFIFQYYEEEERQRGNFPDRFSGHQFPNYSSELNVNALLLGDSALYLCASSFEGAYEQYFGPGTRLTVT.

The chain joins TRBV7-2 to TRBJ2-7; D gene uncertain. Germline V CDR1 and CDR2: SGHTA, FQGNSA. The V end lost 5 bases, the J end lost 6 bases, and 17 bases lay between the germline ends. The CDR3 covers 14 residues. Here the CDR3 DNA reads TGTGCCAGCAGCCCCTGGAGCCTCCCTGGCGAGCAGTACTTC. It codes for CASSPWSLPGEQYF.

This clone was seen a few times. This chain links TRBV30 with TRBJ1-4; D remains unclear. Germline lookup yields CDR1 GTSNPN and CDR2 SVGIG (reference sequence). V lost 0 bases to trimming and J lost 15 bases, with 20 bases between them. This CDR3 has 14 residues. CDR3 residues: CAWSVNTVPGLLFF. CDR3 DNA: TGTGCCTGGAGTGTTAATACGGTTCCAGGACTATTGTTTTTT. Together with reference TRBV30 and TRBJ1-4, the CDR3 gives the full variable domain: SQTIHQWPATLVQPVGSPLSLECTVEGTSNPNLYWYRQAAGRGLQLLFYSVGIGQISSEVPQNLSASRPQDRQFILSSKKLLLSDSGFYLCAWSVNTVPGLLFFGSGTQLSVL.